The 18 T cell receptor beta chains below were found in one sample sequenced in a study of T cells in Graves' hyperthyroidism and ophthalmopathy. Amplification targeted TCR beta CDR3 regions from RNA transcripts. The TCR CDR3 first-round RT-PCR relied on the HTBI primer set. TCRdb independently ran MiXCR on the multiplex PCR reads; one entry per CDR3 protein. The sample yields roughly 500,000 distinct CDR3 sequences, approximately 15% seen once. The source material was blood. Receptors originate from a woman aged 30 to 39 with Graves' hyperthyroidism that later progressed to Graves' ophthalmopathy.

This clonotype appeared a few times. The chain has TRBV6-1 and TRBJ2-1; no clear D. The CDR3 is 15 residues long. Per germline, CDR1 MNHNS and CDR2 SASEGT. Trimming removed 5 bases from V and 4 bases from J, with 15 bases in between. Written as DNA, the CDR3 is TGTGCCAGCAGTTTACGACCGTTACCGTACAATGAGCAGTTCTTC. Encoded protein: CASSLRPLPYNEQFF.

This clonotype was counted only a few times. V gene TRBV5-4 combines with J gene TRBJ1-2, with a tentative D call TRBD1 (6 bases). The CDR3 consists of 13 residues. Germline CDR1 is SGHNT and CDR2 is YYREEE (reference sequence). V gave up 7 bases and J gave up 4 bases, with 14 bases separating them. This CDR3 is CASQLAGVYGYTF. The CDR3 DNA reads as TGTGCCAGCCAGCTTGCAGGGGTCTATGGCTACACCTTC.

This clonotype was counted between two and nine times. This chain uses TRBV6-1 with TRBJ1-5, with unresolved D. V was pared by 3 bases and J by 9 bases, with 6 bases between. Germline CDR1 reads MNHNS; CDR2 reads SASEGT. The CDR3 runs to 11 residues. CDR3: CASSDLTPQHF. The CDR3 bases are TGTGCCAGCAGTGACCTTACGCCCCAGCATTTT.

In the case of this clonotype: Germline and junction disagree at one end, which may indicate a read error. The CDR3 region is CSATTGGGNQPQQF. The CDR3 nucleotides are TGCAGTGCAACAACAGGGGGCGGCAATCAGCCCCAGCAGTTT. The chain carries TRBV20-1 and TRBJ1-5; 9 nucleotides match TRBD1. The CDR3 has 14 amino acids. Germline CDR1 reads DFQATT; CDR2 reads SNEGSKA (reference sequence).

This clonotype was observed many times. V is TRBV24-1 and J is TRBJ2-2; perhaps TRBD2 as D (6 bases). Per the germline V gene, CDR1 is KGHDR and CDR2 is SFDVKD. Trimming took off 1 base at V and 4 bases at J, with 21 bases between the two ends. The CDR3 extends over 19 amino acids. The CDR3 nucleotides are TGTGCCACCAGTGATTTAATGGGCGGGGACCCGGTGGGCACCGGGGAGCTGTTTTTT. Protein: CATSDLMGGDPVGTGELFF.

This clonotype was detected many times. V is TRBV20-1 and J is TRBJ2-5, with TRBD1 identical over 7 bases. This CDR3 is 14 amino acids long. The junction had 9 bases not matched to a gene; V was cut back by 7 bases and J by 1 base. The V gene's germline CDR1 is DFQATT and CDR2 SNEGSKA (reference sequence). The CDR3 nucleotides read TGCAGTGTCCCAAGGGGACAGATCCAAGAGACCCAGTACTTC. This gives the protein CSVPRGQIQETQYF.

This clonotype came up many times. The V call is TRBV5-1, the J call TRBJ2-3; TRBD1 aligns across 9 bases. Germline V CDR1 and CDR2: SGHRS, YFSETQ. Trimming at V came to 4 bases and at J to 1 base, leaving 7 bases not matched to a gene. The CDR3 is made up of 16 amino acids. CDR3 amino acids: CASSQTGTGRTDTQYF. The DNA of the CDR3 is TGCGCCAGCAGCCAAACCGGGACAGGGCGCACAGATACGCAGTATTTT.

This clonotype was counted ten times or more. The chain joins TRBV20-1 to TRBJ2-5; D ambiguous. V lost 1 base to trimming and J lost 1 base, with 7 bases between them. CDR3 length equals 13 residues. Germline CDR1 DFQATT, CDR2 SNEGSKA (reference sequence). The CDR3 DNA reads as TGCAGTGCTAGAGCGGCAGTCCAAGAGACCCAGTACTTC. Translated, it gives CSARAAVQETQYF.

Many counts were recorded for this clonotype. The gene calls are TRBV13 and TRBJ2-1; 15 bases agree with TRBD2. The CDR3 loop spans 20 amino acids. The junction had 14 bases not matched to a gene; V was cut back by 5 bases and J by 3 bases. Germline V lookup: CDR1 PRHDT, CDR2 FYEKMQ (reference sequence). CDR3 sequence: CASSATGTSGRLRHYNEQFF. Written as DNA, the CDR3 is TGTGCCAGCAGCGCAACCGGGACTAGCGGGAGGCTTCGCCACTACAATGAGCAGTTCTTC.

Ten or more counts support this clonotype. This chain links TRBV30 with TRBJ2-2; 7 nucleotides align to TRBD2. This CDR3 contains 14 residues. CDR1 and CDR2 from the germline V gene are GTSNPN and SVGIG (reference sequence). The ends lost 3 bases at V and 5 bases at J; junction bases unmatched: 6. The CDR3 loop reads CAWRGPSGTGELFF. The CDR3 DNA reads TGTGCCTGGAGGGGGCCTAGCGGAACCGGGGAGCTGTTTTTT. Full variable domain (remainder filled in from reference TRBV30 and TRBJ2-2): SQTIHQWPATLVQPVGSPLSLECTVEGTSNPNLYWYRQAAGRGLQLLFYSVGIGQISSEVPQNLSASRPQDRQFILSSKKLLLSDSGFYLCAWRGPSGTGELFFGEGSRLTVL.

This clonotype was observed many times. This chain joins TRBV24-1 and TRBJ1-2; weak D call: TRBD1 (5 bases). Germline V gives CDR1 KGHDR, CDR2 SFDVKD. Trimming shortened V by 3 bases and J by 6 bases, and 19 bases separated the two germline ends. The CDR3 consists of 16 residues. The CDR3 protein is CATSDESGGWSDGYTF. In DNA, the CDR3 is TGTGCCACCAGTGATGAGTCCGGGGGTTGGTCGGATGGCTACACCTTC.

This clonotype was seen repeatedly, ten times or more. The CDR3 DNA reads TGTGCCAGTAGTCTCCGGACAGGGGGCTTCTCCGGGGAGCTGTTTTTT. Protein: CASSLRTGGFSGELFF. The V gene is TRBV19, the J gene TRBJ2-2; 11 bases are a match to TRBD1. The CDR3 has 16 residues. V was pared by 5 bases and J by 6 bases, with 8 bases of the junction left unmatched. Germline assignment: CDR1 LNHDA and CDR2 SQIVND (reference sequence).

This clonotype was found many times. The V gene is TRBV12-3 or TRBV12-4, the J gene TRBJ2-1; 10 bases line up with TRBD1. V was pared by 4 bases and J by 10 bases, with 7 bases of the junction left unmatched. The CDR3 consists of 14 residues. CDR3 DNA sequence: TGTGCCAGCAGTTCCCCGGACAGGGGGGGCGAGCAGTTCTTC. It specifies CASSSPDRGGEQFF.

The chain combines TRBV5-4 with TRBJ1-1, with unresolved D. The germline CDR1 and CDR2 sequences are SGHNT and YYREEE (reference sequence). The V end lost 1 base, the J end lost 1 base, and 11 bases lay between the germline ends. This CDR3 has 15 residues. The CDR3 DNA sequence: TGTGCCAGCAGCTTGCCCGTCGGCGAGAACACTGAAGCTTTCTTT. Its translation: CASSLPVGENTEAFF.

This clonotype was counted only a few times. CDR3 DNA sequence: TGTGCCAGCAAGGGTATTGATGGCTACACCTTC. Translation: CASKGIDGYTF. The V call is TRBV6-2 or TRBV6-3, the J call TRBJ1-2; D uncertain. Germline V CDR1 and CDR2: MNHEY, SVGEGT. V lost 7 bases, J lost 6 bases, and 9 bases lay in between. The CDR3 has 11 residues.

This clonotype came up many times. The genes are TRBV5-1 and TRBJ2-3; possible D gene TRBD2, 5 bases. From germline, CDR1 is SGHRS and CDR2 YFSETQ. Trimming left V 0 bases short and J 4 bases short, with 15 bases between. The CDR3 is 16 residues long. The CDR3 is CASSLARGGGADTQYF. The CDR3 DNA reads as TGCGCCAGCAGCTTGGCCCGCGGAGGAGGCGCAGATACGCAGTATTTT.

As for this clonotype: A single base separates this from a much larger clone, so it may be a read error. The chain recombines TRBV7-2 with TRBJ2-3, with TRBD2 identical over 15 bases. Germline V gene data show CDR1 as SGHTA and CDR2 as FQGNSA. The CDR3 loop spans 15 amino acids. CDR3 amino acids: CVSSWTSGGADTQYF. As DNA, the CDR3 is TGTGTCAGCAGTTGGACTAGCGGGGGGGCTGATACGCAGTATTTT.

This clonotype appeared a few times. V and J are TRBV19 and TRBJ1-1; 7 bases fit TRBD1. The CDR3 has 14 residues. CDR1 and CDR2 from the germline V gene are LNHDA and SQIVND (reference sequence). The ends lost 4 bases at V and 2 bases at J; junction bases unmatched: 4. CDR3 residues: CASSKEGANTEAFF. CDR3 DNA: TGTGCCAGTAGTAAAGAGGGGGCTAACACTGAAGCTTTCTTT.